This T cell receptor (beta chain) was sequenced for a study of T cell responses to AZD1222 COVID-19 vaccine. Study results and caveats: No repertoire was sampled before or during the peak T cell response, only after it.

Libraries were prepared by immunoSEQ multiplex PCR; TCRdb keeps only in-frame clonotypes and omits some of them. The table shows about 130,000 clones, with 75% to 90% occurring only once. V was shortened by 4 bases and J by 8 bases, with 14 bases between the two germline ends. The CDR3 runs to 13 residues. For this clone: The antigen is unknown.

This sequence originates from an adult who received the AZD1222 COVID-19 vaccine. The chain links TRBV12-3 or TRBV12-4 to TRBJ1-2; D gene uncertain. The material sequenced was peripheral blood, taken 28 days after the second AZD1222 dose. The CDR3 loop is CASSYLILEGYTF. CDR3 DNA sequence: TGTGCCAGCAGTTACCTAATTTTGGAAGGCTACACCTTC.